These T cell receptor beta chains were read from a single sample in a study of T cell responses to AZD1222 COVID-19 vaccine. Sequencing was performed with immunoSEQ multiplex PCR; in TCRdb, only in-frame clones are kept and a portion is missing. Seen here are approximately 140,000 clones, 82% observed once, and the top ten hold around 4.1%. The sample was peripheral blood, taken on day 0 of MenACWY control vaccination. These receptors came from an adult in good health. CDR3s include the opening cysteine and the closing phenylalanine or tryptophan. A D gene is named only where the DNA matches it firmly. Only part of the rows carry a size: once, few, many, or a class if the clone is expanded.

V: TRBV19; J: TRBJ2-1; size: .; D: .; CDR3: CASSSLLGRNEQFF; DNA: TGTGCCAGTAGTAGTCTGCTCGGGCGCAATGAGCAGTTCTTC
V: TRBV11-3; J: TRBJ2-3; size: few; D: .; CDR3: CASSSGRGWTDTQYF; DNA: TGTGCCAGCAGCTCCGGTAGGGGTTGGACAGATACGCAGTATTTT
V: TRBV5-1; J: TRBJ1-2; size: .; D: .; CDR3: CASSLYGERNGGYTF; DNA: TGCGCCAGCAGCTTGTACGGGGAGCGCAATGGGGGCTACACCTTC
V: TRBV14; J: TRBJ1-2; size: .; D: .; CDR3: CASSLLRANYGYTF; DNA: TGTGCCAGCAGCCTTTTGAGAGCTAACTATGGCTACACCTTC
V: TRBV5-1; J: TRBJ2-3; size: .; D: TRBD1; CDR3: CASSTFRQGASTDTQYF; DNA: TGCGCCAGCAGCACCTTTAGACAGGGGGCGAGCACAGATACGCAGTATTTT
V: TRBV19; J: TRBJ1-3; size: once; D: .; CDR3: CASSMGRRSSGNTIYF; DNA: TGTGCCAGTAGTATGGGTAGGCGGTCCTCTGGAAACACCATATATTTT
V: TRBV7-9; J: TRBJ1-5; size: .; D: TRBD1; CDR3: CASSVGQDNQPQHF; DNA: TGTGCCAGCAGCGTCGGACAGGACAATCAGCCCCAGCATTTT
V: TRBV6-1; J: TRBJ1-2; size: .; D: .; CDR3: CASSEIRLSYTF; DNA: TGTGCCAGCAGTGAAATTAGACTGAGCTACACCTTC
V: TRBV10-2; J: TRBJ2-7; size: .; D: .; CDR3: CASSESRASAEDIYEQYF; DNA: TGCGCCAGCAGTGAAAGTAGGGCCAGTGCGGAGGACATCTACGAGCAGTACTTC
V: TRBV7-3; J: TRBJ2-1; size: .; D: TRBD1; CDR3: CASSRGQGQKKEQFF; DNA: TGTGCCAGCAGCCGAGGACAGGGGCAAAAAAAAGAGCAGTTCTTC
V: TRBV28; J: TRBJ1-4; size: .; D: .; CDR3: CASSGVGAATNEKLFF; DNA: TGTGCCAGCAGTGGGGTGGGGGCCGCAACTAATGAAAAACTGTTTTTT
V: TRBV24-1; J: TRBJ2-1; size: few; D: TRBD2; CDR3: CATSNPLAGAYNEQFF; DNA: TGTGCCACCAGTAATCCTCTAGCGGGAGCCTACAATGAGCAGTTCTTC
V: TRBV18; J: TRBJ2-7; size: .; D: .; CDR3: CASSPQDGVEQYF; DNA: TGTGCCAGCTCACCTCAGGACGGTGTCGAGCAGTACTTC
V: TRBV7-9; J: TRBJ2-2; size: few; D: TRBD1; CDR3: CASSLAVNRGPGELFF; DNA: TGTGCCAGCAGCTTAGCCGTCAACAGGGGGCCCGGGGAGCTGTTTTTT
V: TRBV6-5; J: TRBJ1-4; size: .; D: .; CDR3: CASKVGERFNEKLFF; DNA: TGTGCCAGCAAGGTGGGGGAGAGGTTTAATGAAAAACTGTTTTTT
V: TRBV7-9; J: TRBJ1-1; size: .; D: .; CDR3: CASSLEGTLNTEAFF; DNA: TGTGCCAGCAGCTTAGAAGGGACACTCAACACTGAAGCTTTCTTT
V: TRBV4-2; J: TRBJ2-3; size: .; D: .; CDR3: CASSQATGASTDTQYF; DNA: TGTGCCAGCAGCCAAGCGACGGGGGCTAGCACAGATACGCAGTATTTT
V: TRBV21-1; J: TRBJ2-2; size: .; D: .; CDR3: CASSKVPSAQGSSAELFF; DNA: TGTGCCAGCAGCAAAGTCCCATCGGCGCAGGGGAGTTCGGCGGAGCTGTTTTTT
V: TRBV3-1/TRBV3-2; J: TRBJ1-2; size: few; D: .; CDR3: CASSQVGAASYGYTF; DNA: TGTGCCAGCAGCCAAGTGGGGGCAGCCAGCTATGGCTACACCTTC
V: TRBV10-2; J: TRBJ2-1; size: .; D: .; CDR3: CASSLRGVNEQFF; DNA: TGCGCCAGCAGTCTGCGCGGGGTAAATGAGCAGTTCTTC
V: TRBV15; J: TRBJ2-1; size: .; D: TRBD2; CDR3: CATSTLSGAYNEQFF; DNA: TGTGCCACCAGCACGTTAAGCGGGGCCTACAATGAGCAGTTCTTC
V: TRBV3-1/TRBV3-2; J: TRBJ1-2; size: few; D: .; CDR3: CASSQPKTGLYGYTF; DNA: TGTGCCAGCAGCCAACCCAAAACAGGCCTCTATGGCTACACCTTC
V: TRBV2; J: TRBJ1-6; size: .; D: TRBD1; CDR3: CASSAGTVNSPLHF; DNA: TGTGCCAGCAGTGCCGGGACAGTTAATTCACCCCTCCACTTT
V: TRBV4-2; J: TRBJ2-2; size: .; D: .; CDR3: CASSQDLKSSNTGELFF; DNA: TGTGCCAGCAGCCAAGATCTGAAGTCTTCGAACACCGGGGAGCTGTTTTTT
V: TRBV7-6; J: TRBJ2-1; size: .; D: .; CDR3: CASSSPGDSILNEQFF; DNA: TGTGCCAGCAGCTCCCCCGGGGACTCTATTCTCAATGAGCAGTTCTTC
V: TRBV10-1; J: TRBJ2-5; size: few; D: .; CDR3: CASSEWVGETQYF; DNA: TGCGCCAGCAGTGAGTGGGTCGGAGAGACCCAGTACTTC
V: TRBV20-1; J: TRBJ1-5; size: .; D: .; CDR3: CSASPALMAQHF; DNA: TGCAGTGCTAGTCCGGCGCTTATGGCCCAGCATTTT
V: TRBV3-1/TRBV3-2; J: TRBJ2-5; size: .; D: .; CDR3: CASSPREGIGETQYF; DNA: TGTGCCAGCAGCCCCCGGGAAGGGATAGGGGAGACCCAGTACTTC
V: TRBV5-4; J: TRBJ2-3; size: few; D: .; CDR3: CASSFGDTQYF; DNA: TGTGCCAGCAGCTTCGGAGATACGCAGTATTTT
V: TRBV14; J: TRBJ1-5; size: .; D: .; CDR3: CASSQKRDCQPQHF; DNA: TGTGCCAGCAGCCAAAAGCGGGATTGCCAGCCCCAGCATTTT
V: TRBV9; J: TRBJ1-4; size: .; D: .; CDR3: CASSATGSGEKLFF; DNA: TGTGCCAGCAGCGCCACAGGGTCGGGGGAAAAACTGTTTTTT